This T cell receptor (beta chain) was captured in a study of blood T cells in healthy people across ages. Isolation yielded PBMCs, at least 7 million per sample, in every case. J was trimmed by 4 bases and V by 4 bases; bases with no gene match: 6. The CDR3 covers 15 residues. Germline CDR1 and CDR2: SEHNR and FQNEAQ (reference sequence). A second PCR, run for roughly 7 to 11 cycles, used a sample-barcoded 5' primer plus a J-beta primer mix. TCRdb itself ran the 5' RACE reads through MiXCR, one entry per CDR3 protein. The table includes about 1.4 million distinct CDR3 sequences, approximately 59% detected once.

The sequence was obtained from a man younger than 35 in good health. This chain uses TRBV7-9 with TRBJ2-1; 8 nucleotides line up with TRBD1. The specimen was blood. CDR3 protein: CASSWPGTGYNEQFF. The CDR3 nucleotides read TGTGCCAGCAGCTGGCCCGGGACAGGTTACAATGAGCAGTTCTTC.